Sequencing of this TCR beta chain was carried out in a study of beta chain features in type 1 diabetes. Broader study findings: Researchers report that Type 1 diabetes patients had moderately but significantly shorter TCRB CDR3s across all four CD4+ subsets.

CDR3 length: 14 residues. Per germline, CDR1 KGHSH and CDR2 LQKENI. With V trimmed by 3 bases and J by 7 bases, 3 bases remained unmatched. Concerning this clone: Antigen specificity is unknown.

The whole isolated RNA underwent reverse transcription, so sequencing captured expressed TCRB transcripts. Data came from immunoSEQ multiplex PCR; TCRdb stores just in-frame clones and leaves some out. This table has 250,000 to 300,000 clones, roughly an eighth appearing once. Material for sequencing was naive CD4+ T cells from blood. The chain recombines TRBV18 with TRBJ2-7, with TRBD2 identical over 13 bases. The sequence came from a man aged 25 to 40 with type 1 diabetes. The CDR3 loop reads CASSPPGLAGEQYF. CDR3 nucleotides: TGTGCCAGCTCACCCCCGGGACTAGCGGGAGAGCAGTACTTC. The entire variable domain, with the rest obtained from reference TRBV18 and TRBJ2-7, is as follows: NAGVMQNPRHLVRRRGQEARLRCSPMKGHSHVYWYRQLPEEGLKFMVYLQKENIIDESGMPKERFSAEFPKEGPSILRIQQVVRGDSAAYFCASSPPGLAGEQYFGPGTRLTVT.